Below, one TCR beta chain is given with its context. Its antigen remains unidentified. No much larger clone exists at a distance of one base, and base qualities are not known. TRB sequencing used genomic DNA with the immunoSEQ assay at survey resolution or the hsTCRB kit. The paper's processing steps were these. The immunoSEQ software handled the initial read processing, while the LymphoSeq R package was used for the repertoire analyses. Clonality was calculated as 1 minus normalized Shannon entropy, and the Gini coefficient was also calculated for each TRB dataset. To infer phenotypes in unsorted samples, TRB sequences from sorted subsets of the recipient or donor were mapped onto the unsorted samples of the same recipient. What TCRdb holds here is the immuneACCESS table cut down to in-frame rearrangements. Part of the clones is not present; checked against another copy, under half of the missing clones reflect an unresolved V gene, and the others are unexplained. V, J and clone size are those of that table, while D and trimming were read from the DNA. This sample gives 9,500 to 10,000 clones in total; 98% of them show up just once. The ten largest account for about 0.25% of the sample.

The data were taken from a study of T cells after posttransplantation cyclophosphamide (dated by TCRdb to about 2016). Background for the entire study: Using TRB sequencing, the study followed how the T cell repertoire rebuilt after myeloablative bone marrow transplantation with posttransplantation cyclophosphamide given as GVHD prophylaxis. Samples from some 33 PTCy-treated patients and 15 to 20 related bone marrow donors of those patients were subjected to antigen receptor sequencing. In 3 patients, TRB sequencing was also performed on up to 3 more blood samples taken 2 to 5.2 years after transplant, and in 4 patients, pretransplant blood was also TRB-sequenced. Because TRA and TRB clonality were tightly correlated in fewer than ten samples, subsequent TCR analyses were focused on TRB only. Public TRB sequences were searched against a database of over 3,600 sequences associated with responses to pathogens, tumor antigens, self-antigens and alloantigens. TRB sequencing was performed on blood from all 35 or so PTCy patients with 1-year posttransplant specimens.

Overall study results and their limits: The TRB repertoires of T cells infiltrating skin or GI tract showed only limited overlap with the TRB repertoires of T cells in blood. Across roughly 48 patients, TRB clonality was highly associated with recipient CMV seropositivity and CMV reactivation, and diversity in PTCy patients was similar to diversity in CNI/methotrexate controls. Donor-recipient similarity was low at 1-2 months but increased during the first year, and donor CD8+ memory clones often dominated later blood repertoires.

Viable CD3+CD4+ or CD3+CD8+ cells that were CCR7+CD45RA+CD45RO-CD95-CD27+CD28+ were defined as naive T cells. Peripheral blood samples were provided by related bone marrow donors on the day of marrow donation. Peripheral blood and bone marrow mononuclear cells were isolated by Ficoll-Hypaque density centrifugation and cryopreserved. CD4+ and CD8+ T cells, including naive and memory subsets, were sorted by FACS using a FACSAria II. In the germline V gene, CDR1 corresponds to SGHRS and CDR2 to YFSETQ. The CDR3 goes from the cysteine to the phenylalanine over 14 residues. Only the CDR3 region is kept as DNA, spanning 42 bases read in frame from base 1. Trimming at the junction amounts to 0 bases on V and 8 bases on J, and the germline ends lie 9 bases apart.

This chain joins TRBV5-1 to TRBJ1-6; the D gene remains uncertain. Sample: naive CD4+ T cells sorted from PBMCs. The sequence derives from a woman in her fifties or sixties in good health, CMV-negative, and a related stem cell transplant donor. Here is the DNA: TGCGCCAGCAGCTTGGGGCAGATTTATTCACCCCTCCACTTT. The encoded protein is CASSLGQIYSPLHF.